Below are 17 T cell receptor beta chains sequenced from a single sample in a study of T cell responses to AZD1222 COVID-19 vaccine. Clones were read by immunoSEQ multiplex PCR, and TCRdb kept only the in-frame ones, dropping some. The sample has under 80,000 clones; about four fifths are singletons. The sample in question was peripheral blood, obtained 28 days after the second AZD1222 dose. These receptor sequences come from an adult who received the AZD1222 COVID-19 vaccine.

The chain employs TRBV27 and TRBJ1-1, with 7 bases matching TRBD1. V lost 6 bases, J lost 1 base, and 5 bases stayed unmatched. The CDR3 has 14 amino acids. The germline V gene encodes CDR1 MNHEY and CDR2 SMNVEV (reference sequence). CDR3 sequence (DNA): TGTGCCAGCAGGCAGACAGGGAAGAACACTGAAGCTTTCTTT. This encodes CASRQTGKNTEAFF.

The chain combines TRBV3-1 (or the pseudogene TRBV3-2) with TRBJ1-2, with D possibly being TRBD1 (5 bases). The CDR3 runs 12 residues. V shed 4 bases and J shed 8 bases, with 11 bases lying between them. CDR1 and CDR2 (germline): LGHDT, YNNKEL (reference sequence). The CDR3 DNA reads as TGTGCCAGCAGCCCCCGGGACCGGGGCTACACCTTC. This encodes CASSPRDRGYTF.

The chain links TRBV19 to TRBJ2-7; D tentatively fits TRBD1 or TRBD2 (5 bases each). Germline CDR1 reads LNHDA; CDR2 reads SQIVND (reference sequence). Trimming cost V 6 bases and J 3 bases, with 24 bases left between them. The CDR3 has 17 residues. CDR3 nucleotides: TGTGCCAGTAGCAAACGGGTGGCTACTTCTGGGGGCTACGAGCAGTACTTC. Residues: CASSKRVATSGGYEQYF.

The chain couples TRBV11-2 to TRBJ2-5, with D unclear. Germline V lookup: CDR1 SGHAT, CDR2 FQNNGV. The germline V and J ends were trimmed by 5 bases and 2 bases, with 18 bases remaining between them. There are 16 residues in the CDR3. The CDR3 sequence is CASSPVVGLKQETQYF. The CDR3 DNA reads TGTGCCAGCAGCCCAGTGGTGGGGTTAAAGCAAGAGACCCAGTACTTC.

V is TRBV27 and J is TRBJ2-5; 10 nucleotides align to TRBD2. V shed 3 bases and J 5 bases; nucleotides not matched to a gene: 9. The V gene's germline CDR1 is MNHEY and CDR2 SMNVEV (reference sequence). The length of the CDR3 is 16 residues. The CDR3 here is CASSFSGLASEETQYF. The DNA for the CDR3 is TGTGCCAGCAGTTTCTCGGGACTAGCGAGCGAGGAGACCCAGTACTTC.

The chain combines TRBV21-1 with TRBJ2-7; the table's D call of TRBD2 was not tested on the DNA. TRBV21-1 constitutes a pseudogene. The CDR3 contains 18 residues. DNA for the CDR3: TGTGCCAGCAGCAGAAGGACGACTAGCGGGATACCCTCCTACGAGCAGTACTTC. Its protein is CASSRRTTSGIPSYEQYF.

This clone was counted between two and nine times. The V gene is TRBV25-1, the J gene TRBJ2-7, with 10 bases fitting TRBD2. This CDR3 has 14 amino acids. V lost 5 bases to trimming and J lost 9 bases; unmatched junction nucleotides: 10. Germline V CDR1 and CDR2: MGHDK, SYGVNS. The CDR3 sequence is CASSKLAGSGVQYF. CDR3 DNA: TGTGCCAGCAGTAAACTAGCGGGGTCGGGTGTGCAGTACTTC.

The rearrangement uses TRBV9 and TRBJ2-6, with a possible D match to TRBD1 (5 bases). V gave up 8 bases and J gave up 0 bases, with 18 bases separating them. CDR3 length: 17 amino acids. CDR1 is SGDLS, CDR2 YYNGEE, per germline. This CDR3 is CASGQGNRHSGANVLTF. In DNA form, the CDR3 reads TGTGCCAGTGGCCAGGGAAATAGGCACTCTGGGGCCAACGTCCTGACTTTC.

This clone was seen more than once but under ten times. The CDR3 protein is CASSLAAEDFSYEQYF. The CDR3 DNA reads as TGTGCCAGCAGCTTAGCGGCCGAGGACTTCTCCTACGAGCAGTACTTC. The J gene is TRBJ2-7, the V gene TRBV7-9, with TRBD2 as a possible D gene (5 bases). Germline CDR1 SEHNR, CDR2 FQNEAQ (reference sequence). This CDR3 is built from 16 residues. V was shortened by 0 bases and J by 0 bases, with 12 bases between the two germline ends.

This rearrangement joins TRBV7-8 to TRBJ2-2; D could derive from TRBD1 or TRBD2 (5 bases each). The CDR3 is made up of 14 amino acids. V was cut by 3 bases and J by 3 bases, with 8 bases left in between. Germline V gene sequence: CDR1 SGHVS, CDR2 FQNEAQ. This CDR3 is CASSLLGDTGELFF. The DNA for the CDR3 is TGTGCCAGCAGCTTGTTGGGGGACACCGGGGAGCTGTTTTTT.

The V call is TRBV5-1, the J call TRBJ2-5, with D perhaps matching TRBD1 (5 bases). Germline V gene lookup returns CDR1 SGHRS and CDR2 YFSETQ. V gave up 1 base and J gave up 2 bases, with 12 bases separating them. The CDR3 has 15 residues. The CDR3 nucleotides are TGCGCCAGCAGCTTGTTCCCAGGGCAGCAAGAGACCCAGTACTTC. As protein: CASSLFPGQQETQYF.

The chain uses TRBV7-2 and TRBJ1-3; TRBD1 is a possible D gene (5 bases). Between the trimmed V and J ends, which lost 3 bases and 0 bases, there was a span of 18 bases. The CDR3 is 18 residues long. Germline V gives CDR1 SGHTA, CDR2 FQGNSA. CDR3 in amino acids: CASSLVPGGGISGNTIYF. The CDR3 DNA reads TGTGCCAGCAGCTTGGTCCCGGGTGGGGGAATCTCTGGAAACACCATATATTTT.

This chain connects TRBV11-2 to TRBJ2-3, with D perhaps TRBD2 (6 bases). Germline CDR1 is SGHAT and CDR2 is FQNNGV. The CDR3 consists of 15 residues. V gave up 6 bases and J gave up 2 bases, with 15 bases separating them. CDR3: CASSGGKTDTDTQYF. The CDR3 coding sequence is TGTGCCAGCAGTGGCGGGAAGACCGACACAGATACGCAGTATTTT.

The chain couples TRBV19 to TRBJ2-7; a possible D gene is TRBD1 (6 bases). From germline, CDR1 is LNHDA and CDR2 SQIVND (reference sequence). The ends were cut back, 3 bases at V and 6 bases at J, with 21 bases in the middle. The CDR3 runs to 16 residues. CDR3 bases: TGTGCCAGTAGTATCCCGGCCTCCATAGGGGGATCCGAGCAGTACTTC. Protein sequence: CASSIPASIGGSEQYF.

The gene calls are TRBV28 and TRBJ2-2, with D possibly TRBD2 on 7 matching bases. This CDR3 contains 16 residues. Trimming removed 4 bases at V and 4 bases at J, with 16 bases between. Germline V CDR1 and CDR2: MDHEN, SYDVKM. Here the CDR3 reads CASSSVGGLITGELFF. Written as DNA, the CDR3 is TGTGCCAGCAGTTCCGTGGGGGGGCTAATCACCGGGGAGCTGTTTTTT.

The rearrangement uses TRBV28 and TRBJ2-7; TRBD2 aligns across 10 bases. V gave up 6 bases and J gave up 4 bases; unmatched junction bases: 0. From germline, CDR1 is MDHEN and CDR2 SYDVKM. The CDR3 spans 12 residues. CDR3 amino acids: CASRTSGYEQYF. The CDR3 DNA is TGTGCCAGCAGGACTAGCGGGTACGAGCAGTACTTC.

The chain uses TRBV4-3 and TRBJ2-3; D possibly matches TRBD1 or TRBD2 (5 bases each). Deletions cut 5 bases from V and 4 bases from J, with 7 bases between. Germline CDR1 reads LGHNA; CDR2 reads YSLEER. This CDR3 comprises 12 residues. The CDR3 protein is CASSGGADTQYF. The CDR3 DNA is TGCGCCAGCAGCGGGGGTGCAGATACGCAGTATTTT.